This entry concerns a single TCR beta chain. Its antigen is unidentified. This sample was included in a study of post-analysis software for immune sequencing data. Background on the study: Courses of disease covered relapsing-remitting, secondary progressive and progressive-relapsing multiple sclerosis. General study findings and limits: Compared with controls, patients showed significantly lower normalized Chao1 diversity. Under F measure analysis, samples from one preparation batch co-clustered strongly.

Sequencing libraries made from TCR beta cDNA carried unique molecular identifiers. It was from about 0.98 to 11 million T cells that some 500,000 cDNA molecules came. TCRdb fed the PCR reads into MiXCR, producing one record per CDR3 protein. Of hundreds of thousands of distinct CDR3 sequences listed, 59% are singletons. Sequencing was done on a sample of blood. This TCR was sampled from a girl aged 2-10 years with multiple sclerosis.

The CDR3 loop reads CASSLGSGINQPQHF. The CDR3, as DNA: TGCGCCAGCAGCTTGGGATCGGGGATCAATCAGCCCCAGCATTTT. This sequence joins TRBV5-1 and TRBJ1-5; no clear D gene. Germline CDR1 SGHRS, CDR2 YFSETQ. Between the trimmed V and J ends, which lost 0 bases and 3 bases, there was a span of 10 bases. CDR3 length: 15 residues.